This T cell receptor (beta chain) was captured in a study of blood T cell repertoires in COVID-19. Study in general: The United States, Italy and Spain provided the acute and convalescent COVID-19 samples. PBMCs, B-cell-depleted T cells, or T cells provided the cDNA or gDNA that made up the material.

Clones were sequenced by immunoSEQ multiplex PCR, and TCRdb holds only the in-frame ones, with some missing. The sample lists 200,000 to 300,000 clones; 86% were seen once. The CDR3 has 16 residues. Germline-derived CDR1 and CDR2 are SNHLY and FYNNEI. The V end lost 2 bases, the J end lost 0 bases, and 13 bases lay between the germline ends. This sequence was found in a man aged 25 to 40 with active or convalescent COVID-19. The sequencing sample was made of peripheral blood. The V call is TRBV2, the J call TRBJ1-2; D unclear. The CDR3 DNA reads TGTGCCAGCAGTGAAAACCTCCCCAGCGCTAACTATGGCTACACCTTC. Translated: CASSENLPSANYGYTF.